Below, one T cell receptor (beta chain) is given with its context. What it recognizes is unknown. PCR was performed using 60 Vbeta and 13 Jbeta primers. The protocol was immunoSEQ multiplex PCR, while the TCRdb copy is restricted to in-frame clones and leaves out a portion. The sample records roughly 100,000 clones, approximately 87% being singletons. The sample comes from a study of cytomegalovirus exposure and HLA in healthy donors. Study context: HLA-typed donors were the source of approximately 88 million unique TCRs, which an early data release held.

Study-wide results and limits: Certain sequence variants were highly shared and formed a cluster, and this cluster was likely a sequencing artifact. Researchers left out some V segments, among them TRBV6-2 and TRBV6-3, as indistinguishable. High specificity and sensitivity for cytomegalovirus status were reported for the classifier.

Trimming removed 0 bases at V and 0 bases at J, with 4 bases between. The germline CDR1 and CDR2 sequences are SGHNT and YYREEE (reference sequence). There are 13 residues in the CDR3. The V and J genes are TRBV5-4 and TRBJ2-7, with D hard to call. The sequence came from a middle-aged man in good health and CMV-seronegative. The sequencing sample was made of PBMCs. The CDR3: CASSLGISYEQYF. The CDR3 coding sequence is TGTGCCAGCAGCTTGGGTATCTCCTACGAGCAGTACTTC. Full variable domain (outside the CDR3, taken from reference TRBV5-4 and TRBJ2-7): ETGVTQSPTHLIKTRGQQVTLRCSSQSGHNTVSWYQQALGQGPQFIFQYYREEENGRGNFPPRFSGLQFPNYSSELNVNALELDDSALYLCASSLGISYEQYFGPGTRLTVT.